This is a list of T cell receptor beta chains from one sample in a study of cytomegalovirus exposure and HLA in healthy donors. Sequenced by immunoSEQ multiplex PCR; TCRdb stores in-frame clones only, minus some. The table for this sample gives 200,000 to 250,000 clones. The sequenced sample consisted of PBMCs. The receptors originated from a woman between 25 and 40 years old in good health and CMV-seropositive. Both conserved end residues are part of each CDR3. D genes are given only for firm matches.

CDR3	length	V	D
CASSLGRGAYNEQFF	15	TRBV5-1	TRBD2
CASSYGGADTQYF	13	TRBV9	.
CASSFPSGAQETQYF	15	TRBV5-1	TRBD2
CASRDGLAGGQETQYF	16	TRBV2	TRBD2
CAWKAGGDLALQETQYF	17	TRBV30	.
CASSPSGVSFWQYF	14	TRBV7-2	TRBD2
CASSLTQGNGELFF	14	TRBV28	TRBD1
CASSLGQGPQETQYF	15	TRBV5-1	.
CASSIGVTNEKLFF	14	TRBV5-1	.
CASSPYTSSNTGELFF	16	TRBV5-1	.
CASSPPAGGPRETQYF	16	TRBV18	TRBD2
CASSSGQGATGELFF	15	TRBV5-5	TRBD1
CASRLAGGQGDTQYF	15	TRBV28	TRBD2
CASSQGDAGRRDTQYF	16	TRBV4-2	.
CASSQEGGEGSGRTDTQYF	19	TRBV4-3	TRBD2
CASSSPPGNTEAFF	14	TRBV28	.
CAISEFSEQYF	11	TRBV10-3	.
CASNRDRGTSPLHF	14	TRBV2	TRBD1
CASSLTSVTYNEQFF	15	TRBV4-1	TRBD2
CASSPPGGQANEQFF	15	TRBV18	TRBD1
CASSPAAGGSTDTQYF	16	TRBV5-6	TRBD2
CASSQEGAGGYTF	13	TRBV4-3	.
CATSRDRGRETQYF	14	TRBV15	TRBD1
CASSFDRGRNSPLHF	15	TRBV7-9	TRBD1
CASSLPLGPTGELFF	15	TRBV7-9	.
CASSRDRADTEAFF	14	TRBV18	TRBD1
CASSEAMASGGEWDTQYF	18	TRBV6-1	TRBD2
CASSYLTSAVEQYF	14	TRBV7-9	TRBD2
CASSDLILRTSGNDEQFF	18	TRBV10-2	TRBD2
CAIGTESYEQYF	12	TRBV10-3	TRBD1
CASSFRRVQILGELFF	16	TRBV7-2	.
CSVAHRVDTEAFF	13	TRBV29-1	.
CASSLERDKKYEQYF	15	TRBV5-8	.
CASSVGDGKVLGAFF	15	TRBV5-1	.
CASSLGASGGLSTDTQYF	18	TRBV7-6	TRBD2
CASSYSQREGYEQYF	15	TRBV6-5	TRBD2
CASSLGTGGTEAFF	14	TRBV27	TRBD1
CASSMTRTYNEQFF	14	TRBV19	.
CSVEGTSGTSTDTQYF	16	TRBV29-1	TRBD2
CASSLWTGRYGYTF	14	TRBV5-6	TRBD1
CAWRTQGGSGYTF	13	TRBV30	.
CASAGTYNEQFF	12	TRBV12-5	.
CASSFETGEMEKLFF	15	TRBV11-1	TRBD1
CASSPNRGPGNTIYF	15	TRBV5-5	TRBD1
CASSGQGHSLHF	12	TRBV6-5	TRBD1
CASSYRERTYEQYF	14	TRBV6-5	.
CASSGISYEQYF	12	TRBV2	.
CASSPHSYGYTF	12	TRBV13	.
CSVAVGDWGNTIYF	14	TRBV29-1	.
CSARVGPFYNEQFF	14	TRBV29-1	.
CASSLGTGVRGETQYF	16	TRBV7-9	TRBD1
CASSNGQGNYGYTF	14	TRBV5-1	TRBD1